The 28 T cell receptor beta chains reported below all come from one sample, sequenced in a study of CD8 T cells in ankylosing spondylitis. TCRdb re-analysed the 5' RACE reads in MiXCR, keeping a single row per CDR3 protein. The sample has under 950,000 distinct CDR3 sequences, around 19% seen once; the top ten hold around 19%. Study results and limitations: The study identified a TCR beta motif of under 10 highly homologous variants that appeared characteristic of ankylosing spondylitis blood.

These receptors are not linked to any known antigen. Sequences were obtained from blood, either unsorted or a sorted T cell fraction (not recorded which). The receptors come from a male donor with ankylosing spondylitis.

The chain uses TRBV9 and TRBJ2-2, with D possibly matching TRBD2 (5 bases). Trimming shortened V by 4 bases and J by 7 bases, and 8 bases separated the two germline ends. From germline, CDR1 is SGDLS and CDR2 YYNGEE. The CDR3 extends over 12 amino acids. The CDR3 here is CASSPGVGELFF. The CDR3 DNA is TGTGCCAGCAGCCCCGGGGTCGGGGAGCTGTTTTTT.

The V gene is TRBV20-1, the J gene TRBJ1-1; D is perhaps TRBD1 (6 bases). Germline-derived CDR1 and CDR2 are DFQATT and SNEGSKA (reference sequence). The CDR3 sequence is 13 residues long. CDR3 sequence (DNA): TGCACACCTTCCGGGACAAGGAACACTGAAGCTTTCTTT. Translated: CTPSGTRNTEAFF.

V is TRBV11-2 and J is TRBJ2-1; perhaps D is TRBD1 or TRBD2 (6 bases each). CDR1 SGHAT and CDR2 FQNNGV come from the germline V gene. Trimming cost V 4 bases and J 4 bases, with 23 bases left between them. The length of the CDR3 is 18 residues. CDR3 sequence reads: CASSSPGGGGIEYNEQFF. Written as DNA, the CDR3 is TGTGCCAGCAGCTCTCCAGGTGGGGGCGGGATTGAGTACAATGAGCAGTTCTTC.

The table lists this clonotype with a few counts. V usage is TRBV12-3 or TRBV12-4 and J usage is TRBJ2-5; 10 nucleotides agree with TRBD2. The CDR3 runs to 15 residues. Trimming cost V 4 bases and J 1 base; bases outside gene matches: 3. This chain's CDR3 is CASSSGTSVQETQYF. CDR3 DNA sequence: TGTGCCAGCAGTTCCGGGACTAGCGTCCAAGAGACCCAGTACTTC.

The chain carries TRBV7-9 and TRBJ1-1; D gene ambiguous. Germline values: CDR1 SEHNR, CDR2 FQNEAQ (reference sequence). V gave up 4 bases and J gave up 1 base, with 13 bases separating them. There are 15 residues in the CDR3. CDR3 in amino acids: CASSSPNPPNTEAFF. CDR3 nucleotide sequence: TGTGCCAGCAGCTCCCCGAATCCCCCGAACACTGAAGCTTTCTTT.

This clonotype was counted a few times. V usage is TRBV12-3 or TRBV12-4 and J usage is TRBJ2-1; 10 bases fit TRBD2. V gave up 2 bases and J gave up 4 bases; unmatched junction bases: 8. This CDR3 comprises 17 residues. This CDR3 reads CASSLYSGRISYNEQFF. The CDR3 region has the DNA TGTGCCAGCAGTTTATATAGCGGGAGGATTTCATACAATGAGCAGTTCTTC.

The chain links TRBV27 to TRBJ2-7; the match to TRBD2 covers 9 bases. Unmatched junction bases numbered 4, after V lost 7 bases and J lost 3 bases. Germline loops: CDR1 MNHEY, CDR2 SMNVEV (reference sequence). The CDR3 length is 13 residues. CDR3 in amino acids: CASTNSGSYEQYF. CDR3 DNA: TGTGCCAGCACCAATAGCGGGAGCTACGAGCAGTACTTC.

This clonotype was seen many times. The chain recombines TRBV3-1 with TRBJ2-7, with 13 bases matching TRBD2. The CDR3 spans 17 residues. Germline V gives CDR1 LGHDT, CDR2 YNNKEL (reference sequence). V was clipped by 0 bases and J by 4 bases; unmatched bases: 6. CDR3 in amino acids: CASSQDAGTSGVYEQYF. The CDR3 DNA reads as TGTGCCAGCAGCCAAGATGCCGGGACTAGCGGGGTGTACGAGCAGTACTTC.

The chain combines TRBV18 with TRBJ2-7, with a tentative D call TRBD2 (6 bases). CDR1 and CDR2 (germline): KGHSH, LQKENI. Trimming shortened V by 3 bases and J by 2 bases, and 11 bases separated the two germline ends. The CDR3 extends over 14 amino acids. The CDR3 nucleotides are TGTGCCAGCTCACCGGGACTGTCCACCTACGAGCAGTACTTC. Encoded protein: CASSPGLSTYEQYF. Variable domain in full (rest from reference TRBV18 and TRBJ2-7): NAGVMQNPRHLVRRRGQEARLRCSPMKGHSHVYWYRQLPEEGLKFMVYLQKENIIDESGMPKERFSAEFPKEGPSILRIQQVVRGDSAAYFCASSPGLSTYEQYFGPGTRLTVT.

A few counts support this clonotype. The chain carries TRBV7-2 and TRBJ1-2; D unclear. From germline, CDR1 is SGHTA and CDR2 FQGNSA. V gave up 5 bases and J gave up 0 bases, with 10 bases separating them. The length of the CDR3 is 14 residues. CDR3 amino acids: CASSTVIANYGYTF. In nucleotides, the CDR3 is TGTGCCAGCAGCACCGTAATCGCTAACTATGGCTACACCTTC. The complete variable domain, with remaining parts taken from reference TRBV7-2 and TRBJ1-2, reads GAGVSQSPSNKVTEKGKDVELRCDPISGHTALYWYRQSLGQGLEFLIYFQGNSAPDKSGLPSDRFSAERTGGSVSTLTIQRTQQEDSAVYLCASSTVIANYGYTFGSGTRLTVV.

The chain has TRBV9 and TRBJ1-2; 10 nucleotides agree with TRBD1. The germline gives CDR1 SGDLS, CDR2 YYNGEE. The CDR3 sequence is 15 residues long. V shed 5 bases and J 7 bases; nucleotides not matched to a gene: 11. DNA for the CDR3: TGTGCCAGCAGGCGTCCGGGACAGGGGTACTCTGGCTACACCTTC. Protein product: CASRRPGQGYSGYTF.

CDR3 protein: CASSLDPSFYNEQFF. The CDR3 DNA reads TGTGCCAGCAGCTTAGATCCTAGCTTCTACAATGAGCAGTTCTTC. The V and J genes are TRBV7-8 and TRBJ2-1, with D possibly matching TRBD2 (5 bases). The CDR3 extends over 15 amino acids. CDR1 is SGHVS, CDR2 FQNEAQ, per germline. Trimming removed 1 base at V and 3 bases at J, with 10 bases between. The whole variable domain, filled in from reference TRBV7-8 and TRBJ2-1, reads GAGVSQSPRYKVAKRGQDVALRCDPISGHVSLFWYQQALGQGPEFLTYFQNEAQLDKSGLPSDRFFAERPEGSVSTLKIQRTQQEDSAVYLCASSLDPSFYNEQFFGPGTRLTVL.

This sequence joins TRBV20-1 and TRBJ2-5; 8 bases are shared with TRBD2. CDR1 and CDR2 from the germline V gene are DFQATT and SNEGSKA (reference sequence). CDR3 length: 16 residues. Trimming at V came to 6 bases and at J to 1 base, leaving 13 bases not matched to a gene. This CDR3 reads CSAKSWVAGTQETQYF. In DNA form, the CDR3 reads TGCAGTGCCAAGAGTTGGGTAGCGGGGACCCAAGAGACCCAGTACTTC.

The chain has TRBV29-1 and TRBJ2-7, with unresolved D. This CDR3 contains 15 residues. V was trimmed by 2 bases and J by 5 bases, leaving 19 bases between them. Germline CDR1 SQVTM, CDR2 ANQGSEA. The CDR3 coding sequence is TGCAGCGTTGAACTGGGGTCTAGGATGGAGAACGAGCAGTACTTC. This translates into CSVELGSRMENEQYF.

This clonotype was seen only a few times. CDR3 sequence: CASSPKGQGTYEQYF. CDR3 DNA: TGTGCCAGCTCGCCAAAGGGTCAGGGAACGTACGAGCAGTACTTC. The chain couples TRBV18 to TRBJ2-7; TRBD1 might be the D (5 bases). V gave up 6 bases and J gave up 4 bases, with 19 bases separating them. CDR1 is KGHSH and CDR2 is LQKENI in the germline V gene. The CDR3 consists of 15 residues.

V is TRBV6-2 or TRBV6-3 and J is TRBJ2-5, with 9 bases that match TRBD1. Trimming removed 5 bases from V and 5 bases from J; junction bases left unmatched: 12. This CDR3 has 16 amino acids. CDR1 MNHEY and CDR2 SVGEGT come from the germline V gene. DNA for the CDR3: TGTGCCAGCAGTGCCCTGCCCGGGACAGGGATGGAGACCCAGTACTTC. Its protein product is CASSALPGTGMETQYF.

This clonotype was recorded a few times. CDR3 sequence: CASSLNDRVQYEQYF. CDR3 in DNA: TGTGCCAGCAGCCTTAACGACAGGGTCCAGTACGAGCAGTACTTC. This chain uses TRBV7-2 with TRBJ2-7, with 7 positions matching TRBD1. V lost 5 bases, J lost 4 bases, and 11 bases stayed unmatched. Germline-derived CDR1 and CDR2 are SGHTA and FQGNSA. The CDR3 covers 15 residues. The variable domain in full, completed from reference TRBV7-2 and TRBJ2-7, reads GAGVSQSPSNKVTEKGKDVELRCDPISGHTALYWYRQSLGQGLEFLIYFQGNSAPDKSGLPSDRFSAERTGGSVSTLTIQRTQQEDSAVYLCASSLNDRVQYEQYFGPGTRLTVT.

The CDR3 DNA reads TGTGCCAGCAGGGCCGACAGCTCTGGGGCCAACGTCCTGACTTTC. Amino acid sequence: CASRADSSGANVLTF. The V call is TRBV5-5, the J call TRBJ2-6; tentative D call: TRBD1 (5 bases). Germline V gene sequence: CDR1 SGHKS, CDR2 YYEKEE (reference sequence). V was cut by 5 bases and J by 0 bases, with 9 bases left in between. This CDR3 is 15 amino acids long.

V is TRBV3-1 and J is TRBJ2-3; D tentatively fits TRBD1 or TRBD2 (5 bases each). The V gene's germline CDR1 is LGHDT and CDR2 YNNKEL (reference sequence). There are 17 residues in the CDR3. V lost 4 bases, J lost 5 bases, and 22 bases lay in between. CDR3 protein: CASSPQRKGLGGDTQYF. The CDR3 DNA is TGTGCCAGCAGCCCTCAAAGGAAGGGGCTTGGGGGAGATACGCAGTATTTT.

This chain uses TRBV7-2 with TRBJ2-5; no definite D call. Germline V gene data show CDR1 as SGHTA and CDR2 as FQGNSA. The CDR3 sequence is 14 residues long. With 5 bases removed from V and 3 bases from J, the gap between germline ends came to 13 bases. In nucleotides, the CDR3 is TGTGCCAGCAGCCCCCCGGTGCTGAAAGAGACCCAGTACTTC. Translation: CASSPPVLKETQYF.

CDR3 bases: TGTGCCAGCAGTTTCTCAGCGTCGAGGAGCTCCTACGAGCAGTACTTC. Amino acids: CASSFSASRSSYEQYF. V and J are TRBV27 and TRBJ2-7; no clear D. The CDR3 contains 16 residues. V gave up 3 bases and J gave up 0 bases, with 15 bases separating them. Germline V lookup: CDR1 MNHEY, CDR2 SMNVEV (reference sequence).

The J gene is TRBJ1-2, the V gene TRBV29-1; D perhaps matches TRBD1 (6 bases). The germline V gene has CDR1 SQVTM and CDR2 ANQGSEA. Trimming cost V 6 bases and J 4 bases, with 18 bases left between them. The CDR3 runs to 14 residues. CDR3 sequence: CSVVQGSVGYGYTF. CDR3 DNA sequence: TGCAGCGTCGTCCAGGGGAGTGTGGGCTATGGCTACACCTTC. Full variable domain (remainder filled in from reference TRBV29-1 and TRBJ1-2): SAVISQKPSRDICQRGTSLTIQCQVDSQVTMMFWYRQQPGQSLTLIATANQGSEATYESGFVIDKFPISRPNLTFSTLTVSNMSPEDSSIYLCSVVQGSVGYGYTFGSGTRLTVV.

The sample holds a few counts of this clonotype. The chain joins TRBV12-3 or TRBV12-4 to TRBJ1-1; no clear D. Trimming cost V 5 bases and J 7 bases, with 14 bases left between them. The CDR3 contains 13 residues. This CDR3 reads CASSLQLEVEAFF. The DNA for the CDR3 is TGTGCCAGCAGTCTCCAGTTGGAGGTTGAAGCTTTCTTT.

The gene calls are TRBV5-1 and TRBJ1-1; a possible D gene is TRBD1 (6 bases). CDR1 is SGHRS, CDR2 YFSETQ, per germline. Trimming cost V 0 bases and J 5 bases, with 11 bases left between them. CDR3 size: 14 residues. The CDR3 DNA is TGCGCCAGCAGCTTGGGTGGGGGGGCGACTGAAGCTTTCTTT. Encoded protein: CASSLGGGATEAFF.

As DNA, the CDR3 is TGTGCCAGCAGCCTCGGACAGGGGGGTGAAGCTTTCTTT. Amino acids: CASSLGQGGEAFF. The chain combines TRBV3-1 with TRBJ1-1, with TRBD1 matching 10 bases. Unmatched junction bases numbered 3, after V lost 4 bases and J lost 7 bases. This CDR3 spans 13 amino acids. Germline-derived CDR1 and CDR2 are LGHDT and YNNKEL (reference sequence).

The chain carries TRBV6-5 and TRBJ1-3; unclear D gene. CDR3 length: 19 residues. The ends were cut back, 0 bases at V and 4 bases at J, with 22 bases in the middle. In germline, CDR1 is MNHEY, CDR2 SVGAGI. The DNA of the CDR3 is TGTGCCAGCAGTTACTCAGTAGTCAGGTCCGCGGGAGAAGGAAACACCATATATTTT. Amino acids: CASSYSVVRSAGEGNTIYF.

This clonotype was counted only a few times. The chain employs TRBV29-1 and TRBJ2-2; TRBD2 agrees at 10 bases. CDR3 length: 17 amino acids. Losses at the gene ends were 6 bases for V and 4 bases for J; bases not matched to a gene: 14. CDR1 and CDR2 (germline): SQVTM, ANQGSEA. The CDR3 reads CSVPRGASGSTTGELFF. The CDR3 coding sequence is TGCAGCGTACCCAGGGGGGCTAGCGGGAGTACCACCGGGGAGCTGTTTTTT.

The chain carries TRBV20-1 and TRBJ2-7; 11 bases map to TRBD2. The CDR3 is made up of 17 amino acids. Per the germline V gene, CDR1 is DFQATT and CDR2 is SNEGSKA (reference sequence). The V segment lost 0 bases and the J segment 4 bases; nucleotides outside the gene matches: 11. CDR3 nucleotides: TGCAGTGCTAGAGATCCAGTCCGACTAGCGGGGAGGTACGAGCAGTACTTC. Encoded protein: CSARDPVRLAGRYEQYF.